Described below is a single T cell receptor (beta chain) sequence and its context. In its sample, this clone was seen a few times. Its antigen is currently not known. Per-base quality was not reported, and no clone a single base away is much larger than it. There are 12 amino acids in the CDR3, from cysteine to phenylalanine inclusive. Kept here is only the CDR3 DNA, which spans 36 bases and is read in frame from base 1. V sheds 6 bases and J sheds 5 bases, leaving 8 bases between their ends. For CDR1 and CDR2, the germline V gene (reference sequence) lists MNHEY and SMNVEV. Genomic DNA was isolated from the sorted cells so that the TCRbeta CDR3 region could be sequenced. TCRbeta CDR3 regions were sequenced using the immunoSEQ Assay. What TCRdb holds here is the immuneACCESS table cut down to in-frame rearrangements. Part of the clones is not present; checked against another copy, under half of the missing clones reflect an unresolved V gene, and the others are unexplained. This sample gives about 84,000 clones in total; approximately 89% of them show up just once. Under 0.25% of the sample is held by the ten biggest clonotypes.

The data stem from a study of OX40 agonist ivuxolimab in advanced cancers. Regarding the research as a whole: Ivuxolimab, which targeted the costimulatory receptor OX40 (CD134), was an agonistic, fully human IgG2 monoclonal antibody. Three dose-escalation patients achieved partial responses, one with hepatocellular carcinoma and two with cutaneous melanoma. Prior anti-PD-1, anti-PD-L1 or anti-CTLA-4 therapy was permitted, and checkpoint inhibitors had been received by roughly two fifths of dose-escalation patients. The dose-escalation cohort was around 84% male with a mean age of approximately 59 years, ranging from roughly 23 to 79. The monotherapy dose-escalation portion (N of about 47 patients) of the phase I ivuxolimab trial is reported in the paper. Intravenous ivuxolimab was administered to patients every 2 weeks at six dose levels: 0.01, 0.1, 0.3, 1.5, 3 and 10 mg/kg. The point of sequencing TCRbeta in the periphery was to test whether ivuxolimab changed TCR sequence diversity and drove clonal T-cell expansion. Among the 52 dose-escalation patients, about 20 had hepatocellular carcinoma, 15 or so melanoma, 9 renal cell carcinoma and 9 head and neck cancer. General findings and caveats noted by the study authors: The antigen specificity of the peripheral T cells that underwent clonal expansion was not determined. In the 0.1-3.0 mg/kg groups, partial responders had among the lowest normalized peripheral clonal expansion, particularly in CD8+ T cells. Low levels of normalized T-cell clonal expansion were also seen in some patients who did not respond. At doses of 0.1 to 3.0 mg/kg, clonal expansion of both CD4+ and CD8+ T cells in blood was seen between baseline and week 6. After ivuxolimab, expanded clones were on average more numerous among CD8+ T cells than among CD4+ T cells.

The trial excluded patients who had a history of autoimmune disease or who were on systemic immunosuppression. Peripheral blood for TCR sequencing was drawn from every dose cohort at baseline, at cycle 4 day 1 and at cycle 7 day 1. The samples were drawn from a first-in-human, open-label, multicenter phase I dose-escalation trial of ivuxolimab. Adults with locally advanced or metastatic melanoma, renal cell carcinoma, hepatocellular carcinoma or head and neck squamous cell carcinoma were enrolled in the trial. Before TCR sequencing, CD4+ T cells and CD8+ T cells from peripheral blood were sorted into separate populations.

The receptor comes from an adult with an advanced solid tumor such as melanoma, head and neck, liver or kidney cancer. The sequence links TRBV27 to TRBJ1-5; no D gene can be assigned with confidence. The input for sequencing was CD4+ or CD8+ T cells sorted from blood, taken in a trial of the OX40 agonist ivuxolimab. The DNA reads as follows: TGTGCCAGCAGACACTCCGATCAGCCCCAGCATTTT. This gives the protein CASRHSDQPQHF.